This record concerns one TCR beta chain sequence. What it binds is unknown. These data originate in a study of post-analysis software for immune sequencing data. Whole-study results and caveats: Compared with controls, patients had more of roughly 5 TRBV segments, including TRBV5-6, TRBV5-1 and TRBV20-1. Among multiple sclerosis patients, normalized Chao1 diversity was significantly below that of controls. Under F measure analysis, samples from one preparation batch co-clustered strongly.

The V gene end was trimmed by 0 bases and the J gene end by 0 bases; junction bases not matched to a gene: 14. CDR1 is SGHRS and CDR2 is YFSETQ in the germline V gene. The CDR3 sequence is 21 residues long. Carried by the TCR beta cDNA libraries were unique molecular identifiers. T cells numbering about 0.85 to 10 million yielded cDNA molecules that totaled some 500,000. TCRdb processed the PCR reads anew with MiXCR; each CDR3 protein has one entry. This table has around 500,000 distinct CDR3 sequences, 34% appearing once. The receptor comes from a girl between 2 and 17 years old with multiple sclerosis. The sequencing input was blood. The J gene is TRBJ2-1, the V gene TRBV5-1, with 11 nucleotides matching TRBD1. The DNA of the CDR3 is TGCGCCAGCAGCTTGGATCGGGTGGGGACAGGGGGAGGATACTCCTACAATGAGCAGTTCTTC. Protein: CASSLDRVGTGGGYSYNEQFF.